The 10 T cell receptor beta chains presented below share a single source sample, sequenced in a study of T cells in Graves' hyperthyroidism and ophthalmopathy. RNA transcripts served as the template for amplifying TCR beta CDR3 regions. In the first-round RT-PCR of the TCR CDR3, the HTBI primer set was used. TCRdb reprocessed the multiplex PCR reads with MiXCR, giving one entry per CDR3 protein. The repertoire includes fewer than 350,000 distinct CDR3 sequences, roughly 18% of them detected once, and 35% to 40% sits in the top ten. The sequenced sample was blood. The receptors derive from a man aged 50-59 years with Graves' ophthalmopathy.

V usage is TRBV6-4 and J usage is TRBJ2-1; 14 nucleotides match TRBD2. Trimming cost V 2 bases and J 5 bases; bases outside gene matches: 5. Germline V gives CDR1 MRHNA, CDR2 SNTAGT. There are 17 residues in the CDR3. CDR3: CASSDPGTSGGNNEQFF. The CDR3 coding sequence is TGTGCCAGCAGTGACCCGGGGACTAGCGGGGGCAACAATGAGCAGTTCTTC.

This clonotype came up many times. CDR3 amino acids: CASSAGTGAYEQYF. DNA of the CDR3: TGTGCCAGTAGTGCCGGGACAGGGGCCTACGAGCAGTACTTC. The chain is built from TRBV5-6 and TRBJ2-7, with 10 nucleotides matching TRBD1. CDR3 length: 14 amino acids. J gave up 2 bases and V 8 bases, and 7 bases lay outside the gene matches. Germline lookup yields CDR1 SGHDT and CDR2 YYEEEE.

As for this clonotype: Possible read error: a much larger clone is one base away. The J gene is TRBJ1-1, the V gene TRBV6-1; D unclear. Trimming pared 11 bases from V and 5 bases from J, leaving 15 bases between. The V gene's germline CDR1 is MNHNS and CDR2 SASEGT. CDR3 length: 12 residues. CDR3 region: CAGGRQDTEAFF. Here the CDR3 DNA reads TGTGCCGGCGGGCGGCAGGATACTGAAGCTTTCTTT.

This clonotype has only a few counts. This chain connects TRBV11-1 to TRBJ2-3; TRBD2 might be the D (7 bases). The CDR3 runs to 15 residues. Germline-derived CDR1 and CDR2 are SGHAT and FQDESV (reference sequence). Between the trimmed V and J ends, which lost 2 bases and 5 bases, there was a span of 14 bases. Here the CDR3 reads CASSLQVGGGDTQYF. The CDR3, as DNA: TGTGCCAGCAGCTTACAGGTGGGAGGGGGAGATACGCAGTATTTT. Combining the CDR3 with reference TRBV11-1 and TRBJ2-3 gives the whole variable domain EAEVAQSPRYKITEKSQAVAFWCDPISGHATLYWYRQILGQGPELLVQFQDESVVDDSQLPKDRFSAERLKGVDSTLKIQPAELGDSAMYLCASSLQVGGGDTQYFGPGTRLTVL.

This clonotype was found a few times. The gene calls are TRBV28 and TRBJ1-3; no firm D call. The CDR3 runs to 13 residues. The germline V gene has CDR1 MDHEN and CDR2 SYDVKM. V was trimmed by 0 bases and J by 1 base, leaving 1 base between them. In DNA, the CDR3 is TGTGCCAGCAGTTTATGGTCTGGAAACACCATATATTTT. This encodes CASSLWSGNTIYF.

This clonotype turned up a few times. The genes are TRBV5-4 and TRBJ1-1; D call uncertain. Per germline, CDR1 SGHNT and CDR2 YYREEE (reference sequence). CDR3 length equals 12 residues. Trimming removed 2 bases from V and 2 bases from J, with 4 bases in between. This chain's CDR3 is CASSFPNTEAFF. The CDR3 coding sequence is TGTGCCAGCAGCTTCCCCAACACTGAAGCTTTCTTT.

The CDR3 sequence: CASSVGTASSYNEQFF. DNA of the CDR3: TGTGCCAGCAGCGTCGGGACGGCAAGCTCCTACAATGAGCAGTTCTTC. The rearrangement links TRBV9 to TRBJ2-1, with D perhaps given as TRBD1 or TRBD2 (5 bases each). The V end lost 2 bases, the J end lost 0 bases, and 12 bases lay between the germline ends. Germline assignment: CDR1 SGDLS and CDR2 YYNGEE. CDR3 size: 16 residues. The whole variable domain, remainder taken from reference TRBV9 and TRBJ2-1, is DSGVTQTPKHLITATGQRVTLRCSPRSGDLSVYWYQQSLDQGLQFLIQYYNGEERAKGNILERFSAQQFPDLHSELNLSSLELGDSALYFCASSVGTASSYNEQFFGPGTRLTVL.

This chain uses TRBV13 with TRBJ2-5; D is unresolved. Germline lookup yields CDR1 PRHDT and CDR2 FYEKMQ (reference sequence). Trimming took 5 bases from V and 5 from J, leaving 12 bases between them. This CDR3 spans 13 amino acids. The CDR3 nucleotides are TGTGCCAGCAGCAACTACCTCTGGGAGACCCAGTACTTC. The encoded protein is CASSNYLWETQYF.

This clonotype appeared many times. This rearrangement joins TRBV7-6 to TRBJ1-2; 9 nucleotides agree with TRBD1. This CDR3 spans 17 amino acids. The trim removed 5 bases at V and 4 bases at J, leaving 14 bases unmatched. The germline CDR1 and CDR2 sequences are SGHVS and FNYEAQ. The CDR3 sequence is CASSPGQGRIIGYGYTF. For the CDR3, the DNA is TGTGCCAGCAGCCCTGGACAGGGGCGGATTATCGGCTATGGCTACACCTTC.

This clonotype has at least ten counts. The chain recombines TRBV6-1 with TRBJ2-7; 8 bases fit TRBD2. After removal of 5 bases from V and 7 bases from J, the junction contained 10 bases not matched to a gene. The CDR3 spans 14 residues. Germline lookup yields CDR1 MNHNS and CDR2 SASEGT. The CDR3 loop reads CASSLSGSSREQYF. The CDR3 DNA sequence: TGTGCCAGCAGTTTGAGCGGGAGCTCTCGGGAGCAGTACTTC.